This TCR beta chain was recorded in a study of Graves' ophthalmopathy and Graves' hyperthyroidism. Overall study results and limits: Sensitivity reached just under 90% and specificity about 81% for a 13-signature model separating ophthalmopathy from stable hyperthyroidism. Also, most clonotypes expanded in the thyroid above 0.001 frequency appeared in blood. Ophthalmopathy progression prediction by the model yielded a sensitivity of 60% to 71% and a specificity of less than 75%.

CDR1 SGHTA and CDR2 FQGTGA come from the germline V gene. Deletions cut 7 bases from V and 4 bases from J, with 14 bases between. The CDR3 has 13 residues. As the template, RNA transcripts were used to amplify TCR beta CDR3 regions. A first-round RT-PCR used HTBI primers, followed by a second-round multiplex PCR. TCRdb independently ran MiXCR on the multiplex PCR reads; one entry per CDR3 protein. The top ten clones hold 35% to 55% of a sample with about 740,000 distinct CDR3 sequences, 40% of them seen once. A remark on this clonotype: Antigen unknown.

Material: peripheral blood. The TCR sequence derives from an adult man with Graves' ophthalmopathy. The chain employs TRBV7-3 and TRBJ2-7; D perhaps matches TRBD2 (5 bases). As DNA, the CDR3 is TGTGCCAGCAACTCCTATTCGGGGTACGAGCAGTACTTC. This codes for CASNSYSGYEQYF. Full variable domain (missing parts from reference TRBV7-3 and TRBJ2-7): GAGVSQTPSNKVTEKGKYVELRCDPISGHTALYWYRQSLGQGPEFLIYFQGTGAADDSGLPNDRFFAVRPEGSVSTLKIQRTERGDSAVYLCASNSYSGYEQYFGPGTRLTVT.